This TCR beta chain was sequenced during a study of shared clonotypes between healthy human individuals. Study-wide findings and caveats: The study sampled only blood, and tissue repertoires likely differ.

The germline V gene has CDR1 SGHAT and CDR2 FQNNGV. V lost 2 bases, J lost 0 bases, and 10 bases lay in between. The CDR3 contains 16 residues. On sorted subsets, replicate PCRs used 200 to 250 ng DNA, or tens of thousands of T cell genomes. The repertoire was sequenced with immunoSEQ multiplex PCR; TCRdb's copy has only in-frame clones and lacks some. Here the sample spans over a million clones, under 80% being singletons. Concerning this clone: Its antigen is currently unknown.

Splitting of CD4+ cells produced CD45RA+ naive and CD45RA-negative memory subsets. The sample was memory CD4+ T cells sorted from blood. Subset noted: CD45RA-negative fraction. The chain employs TRBV11-2 and TRBJ1-4; D is unresolved. This TCR was recovered from a man between 18 and 35 years old in good health. The CDR3 DNA sequence: TGTGCCAGCAGCTTATGGTTAGGCACAACTAATGAAAAACTGTTTTTT. This translates into CASSLWLGTTNEKLFF.